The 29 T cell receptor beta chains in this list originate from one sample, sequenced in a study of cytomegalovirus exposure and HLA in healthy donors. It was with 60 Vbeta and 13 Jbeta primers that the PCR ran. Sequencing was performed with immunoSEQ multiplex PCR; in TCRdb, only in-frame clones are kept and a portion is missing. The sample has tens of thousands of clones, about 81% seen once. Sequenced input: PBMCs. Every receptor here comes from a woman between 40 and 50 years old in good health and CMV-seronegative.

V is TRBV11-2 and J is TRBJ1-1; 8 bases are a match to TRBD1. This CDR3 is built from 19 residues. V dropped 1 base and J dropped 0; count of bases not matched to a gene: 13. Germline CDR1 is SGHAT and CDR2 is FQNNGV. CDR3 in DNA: TGTGCCAGCAGCTTAGGGGGAGGCGTTAACAGGGGGGTGAACACTGAAGCTTTCTTT. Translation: CASSLGGGVNRGVNTEAFF.

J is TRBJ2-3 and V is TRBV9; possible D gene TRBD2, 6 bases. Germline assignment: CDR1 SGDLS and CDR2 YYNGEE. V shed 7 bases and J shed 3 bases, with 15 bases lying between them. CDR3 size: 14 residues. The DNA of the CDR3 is TGTGCCAGCCAAGCCGTGGGGGGAACAGATACGCAGTATTTT. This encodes CASQAVGGTDTQYF.

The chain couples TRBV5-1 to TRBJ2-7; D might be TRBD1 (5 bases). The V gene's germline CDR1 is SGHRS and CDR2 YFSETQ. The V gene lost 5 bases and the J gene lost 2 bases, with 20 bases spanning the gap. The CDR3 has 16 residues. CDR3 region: CASSLPEQGLAYEQYV. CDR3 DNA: TGCGCCAGCAGTCTGCCCGAGCAGGGTTTGGCCTACGAGCAGTACGTC.

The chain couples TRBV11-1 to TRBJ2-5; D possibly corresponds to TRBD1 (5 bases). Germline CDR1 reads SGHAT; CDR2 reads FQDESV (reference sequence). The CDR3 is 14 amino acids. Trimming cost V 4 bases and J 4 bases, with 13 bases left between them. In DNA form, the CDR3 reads TGTGCCAGCAGCTCCGCCCTAAGGGGAGAGACCCAGTACTTC. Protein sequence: CASSSALRGETQYF.

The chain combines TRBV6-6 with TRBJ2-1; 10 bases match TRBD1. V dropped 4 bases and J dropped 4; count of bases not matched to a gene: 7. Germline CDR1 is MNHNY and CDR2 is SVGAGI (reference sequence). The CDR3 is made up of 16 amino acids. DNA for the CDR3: TGTGCCAGCAGTTCTGGGGGACAGGGGAATTACAATGAGCAGTTCTTC. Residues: CASSSGGQGNYNEQFF.

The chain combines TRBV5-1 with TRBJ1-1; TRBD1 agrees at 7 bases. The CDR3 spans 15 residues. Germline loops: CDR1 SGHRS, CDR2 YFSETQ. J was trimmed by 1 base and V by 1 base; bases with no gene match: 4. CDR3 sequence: CASSLRTGSNTEAFF. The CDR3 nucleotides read TGCGCCAGCAGCTTGCGGACAGGATCGAACACTGAAGCTTTCTTT.

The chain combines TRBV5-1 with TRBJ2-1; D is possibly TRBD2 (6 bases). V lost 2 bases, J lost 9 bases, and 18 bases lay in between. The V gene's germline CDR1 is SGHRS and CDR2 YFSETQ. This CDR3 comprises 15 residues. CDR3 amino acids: CASSLYLGMEGEQFF. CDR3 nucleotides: TGCGCCAGCAGCTTATATCTGGGGATGGAGGGTGAGCAGTTCTTC.

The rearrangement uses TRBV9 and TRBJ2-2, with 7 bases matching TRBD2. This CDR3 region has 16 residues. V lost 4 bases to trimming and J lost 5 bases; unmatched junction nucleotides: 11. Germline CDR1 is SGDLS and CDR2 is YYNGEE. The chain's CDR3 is CASSPQATGGTGELFF. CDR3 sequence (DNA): TGTGCCAGCAGCCCCCAGGCAACGGGAGGTACCGGGGAGCTGTTTTTT.

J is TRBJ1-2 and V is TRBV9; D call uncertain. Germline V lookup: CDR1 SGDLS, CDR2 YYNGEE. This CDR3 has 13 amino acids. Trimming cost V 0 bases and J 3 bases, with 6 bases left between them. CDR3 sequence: CASSVGQDYGYTF. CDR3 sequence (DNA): TGTGCCAGCAGCGTAGGACAAGACTATGGCTACACCTTC.

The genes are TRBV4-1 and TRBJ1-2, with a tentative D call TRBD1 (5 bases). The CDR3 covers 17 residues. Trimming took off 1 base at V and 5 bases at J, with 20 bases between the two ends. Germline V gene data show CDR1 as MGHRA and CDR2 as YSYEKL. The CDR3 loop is CASSQGTQGSSPYGYTF. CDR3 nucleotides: TGCGCCAGCAGCCAAGGGACCCAGGGTTCCTCCCCGTATGGCTACACCTTC.

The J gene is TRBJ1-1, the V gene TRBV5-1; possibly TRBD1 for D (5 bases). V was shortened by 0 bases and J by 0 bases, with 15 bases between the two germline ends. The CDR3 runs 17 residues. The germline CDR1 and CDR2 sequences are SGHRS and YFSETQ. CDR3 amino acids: CASSLAGGGRLNTEAFF. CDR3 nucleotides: TGCGCCAGCAGCTTGGCGGGGGGGGGACGGCTGAACACTGAAGCTTTCTTT.

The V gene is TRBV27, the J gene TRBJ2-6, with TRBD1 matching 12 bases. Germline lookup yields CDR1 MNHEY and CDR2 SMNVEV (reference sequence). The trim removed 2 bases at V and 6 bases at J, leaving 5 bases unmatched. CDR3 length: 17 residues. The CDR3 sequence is CASSLGTGGLKANVLTF. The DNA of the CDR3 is TGTGCCAGCAGTTTAGGGACAGGGGGCCTCAAGGCCAACGTCCTGACTTTC.

The CDR3 region is CASKGRAIYSSTDTQYF. CDR3 nucleotide sequence: TGTGCCAGTAAAGGCAGGGCAATCTATTCTAGCACAGATACGCAGTATTTT. This chain connects TRBV19 to TRBJ2-3, with a possible D match to TRBD1 (5 bases). V lost 7 bases and J lost 0, with 20 bases in between. From germline, CDR1 is LNHDA and CDR2 SQIVND (reference sequence). The CDR3 extends over 17 amino acids.

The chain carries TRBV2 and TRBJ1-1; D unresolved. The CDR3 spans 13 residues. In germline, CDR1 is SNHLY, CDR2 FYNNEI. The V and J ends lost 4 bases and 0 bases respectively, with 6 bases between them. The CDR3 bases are TGTGCCAGCAGTGCCTCGGTGAACACTGAAGCTTTCTTT. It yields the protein CASSASVNTEAFF.

The CDR3 DNA follows: TGTGCCAGTAGTATGAGGAACACTGAAGCTTTCTTT. The encoded protein is CASSMRNTEAFF. The chain employs TRBV19 and TRBJ1-1; D unresolved. V lost 3 bases and J 1 base, leaving 3 bases between the germline ends. There are 12 residues in the CDR3. The germline V gene encodes CDR1 LNHDA and CDR2 SQIVND (reference sequence).

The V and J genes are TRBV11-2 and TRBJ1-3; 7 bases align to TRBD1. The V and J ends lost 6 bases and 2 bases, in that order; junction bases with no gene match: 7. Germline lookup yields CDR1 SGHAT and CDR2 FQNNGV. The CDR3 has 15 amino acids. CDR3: CASRVTGTAGNTIYF. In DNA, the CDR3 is TGTGCCAGCAGGGTAACCGGGACAGCTGGAAACACCATATATTTT.

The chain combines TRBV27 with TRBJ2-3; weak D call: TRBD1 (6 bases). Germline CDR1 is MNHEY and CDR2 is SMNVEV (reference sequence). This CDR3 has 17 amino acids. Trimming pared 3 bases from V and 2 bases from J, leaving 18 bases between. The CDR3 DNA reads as TGTGCCAGCAGTTTTCTCGGGGCAGGGGTTTACACAGATACGCAGTATTTT. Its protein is CASSFLGAGVYTDTQYF.

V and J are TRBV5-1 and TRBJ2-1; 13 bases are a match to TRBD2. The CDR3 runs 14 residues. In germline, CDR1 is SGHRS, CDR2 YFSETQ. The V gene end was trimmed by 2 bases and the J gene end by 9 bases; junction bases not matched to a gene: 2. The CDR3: CASSLTSGRAEQFF. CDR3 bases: TGCGCCAGCAGCTTAACTAGCGGGAGGGCTGAGCAGTTCTTC.

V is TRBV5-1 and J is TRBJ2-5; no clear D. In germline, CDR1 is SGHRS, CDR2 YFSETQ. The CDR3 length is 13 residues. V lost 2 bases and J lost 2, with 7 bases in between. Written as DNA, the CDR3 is TGCGCCAGCAGCTTTCGACTTCAAGAGACCCAGTACTTC. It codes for CASSFRLQETQYF.

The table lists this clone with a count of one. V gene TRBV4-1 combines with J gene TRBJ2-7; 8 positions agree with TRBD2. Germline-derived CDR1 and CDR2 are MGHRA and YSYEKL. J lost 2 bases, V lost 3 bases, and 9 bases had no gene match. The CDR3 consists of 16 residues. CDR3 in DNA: TGCGCCAGCAGCCAGCCGGTCCAGCGGGAGACCTACGAGCAGTACTTC. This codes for CASSQPVQRETYEQYF.

CDR3 protein: CSVGGQDYGYTF. In DNA, the CDR3 is TGCAGCGTTGGAGGGCAGGACTATGGCTACACCTTC. The V and J genes are TRBV29-1 and TRBJ1-2; no clear D gene. Germline lookup yields CDR1 SQVTM and CDR2 ANQGSEA. The CDR3 loop spans 12 amino acids. Trimming removed 4 bases from V and 3 bases from J, with 9 bases in between.

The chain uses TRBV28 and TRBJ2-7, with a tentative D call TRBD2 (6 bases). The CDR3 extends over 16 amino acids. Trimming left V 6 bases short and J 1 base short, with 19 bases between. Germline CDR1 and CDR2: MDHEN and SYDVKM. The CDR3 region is CASSGGSRDLSYEQYF. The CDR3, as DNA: TGTGCCAGCAGCGGGGGATCCAGGGACTTATCCTACGAGCAGTACTTC.

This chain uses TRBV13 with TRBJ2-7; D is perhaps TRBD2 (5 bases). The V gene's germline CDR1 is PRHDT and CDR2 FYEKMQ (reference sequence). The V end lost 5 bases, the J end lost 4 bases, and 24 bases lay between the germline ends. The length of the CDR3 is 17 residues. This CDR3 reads CASSPWGGTARVYEQYF. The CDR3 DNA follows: TGTGCCAGCAGCCCCTGGGGTGGAACTGCGAGGGTGTACGAGCAGTACTTC.

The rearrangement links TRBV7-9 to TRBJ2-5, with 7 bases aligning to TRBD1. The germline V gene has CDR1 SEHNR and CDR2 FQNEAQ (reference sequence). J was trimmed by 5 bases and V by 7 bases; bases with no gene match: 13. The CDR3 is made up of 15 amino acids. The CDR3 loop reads CASISGQSWRETQYF. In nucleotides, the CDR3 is TGTGCCAGCATATCGGGACAGTCGTGGAGGGAGACCCAGTACTTC.

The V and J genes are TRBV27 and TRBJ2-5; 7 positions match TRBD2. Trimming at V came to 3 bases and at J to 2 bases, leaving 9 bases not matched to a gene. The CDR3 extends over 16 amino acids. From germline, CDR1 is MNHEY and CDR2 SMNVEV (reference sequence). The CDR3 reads CASSLVASGVQETQYF. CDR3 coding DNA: TGTGCCAGCAGTTTGGTGGCTAGCGGAGTACAAGAGACCCAGTACTTC.

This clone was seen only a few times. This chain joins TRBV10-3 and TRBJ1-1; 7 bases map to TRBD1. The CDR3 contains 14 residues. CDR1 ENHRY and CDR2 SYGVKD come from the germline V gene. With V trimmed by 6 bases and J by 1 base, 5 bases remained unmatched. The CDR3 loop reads CAISPGQRNTEAFF. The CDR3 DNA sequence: TGTGCCATCAGCCCGGGACAGCGGAACACTGAAGCTTTCTTT.

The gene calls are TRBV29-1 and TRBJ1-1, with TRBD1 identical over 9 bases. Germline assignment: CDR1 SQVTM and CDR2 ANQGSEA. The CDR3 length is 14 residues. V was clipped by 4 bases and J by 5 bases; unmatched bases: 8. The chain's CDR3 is CSVARTGVDTEAFF. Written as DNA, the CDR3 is TGCAGCGTTGCGAGGACAGGGGTGGATACTGAAGCTTTCTTT.

CDR3: CASSLVQGQSGNTIYF. The CDR3 region has the DNA TGTGCCAGCAGCTTAGTGCAGGGCCAGTCTGGAAACACCATATATTTT. V and J are TRBV7-2 and TRBJ1-3; tentatively, D is TRBD1 (5 bases). This CDR3 contains 16 residues. Germline loops: CDR1 SGHTA, CDR2 FQGNSA. V shed 1 base and J shed 1 base, with 11 bases lying between them.

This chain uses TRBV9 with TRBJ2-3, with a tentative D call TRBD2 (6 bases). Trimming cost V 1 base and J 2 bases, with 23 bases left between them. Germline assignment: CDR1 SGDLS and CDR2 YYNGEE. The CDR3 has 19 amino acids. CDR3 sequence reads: CASSVSSGWGPGTTDTQYF. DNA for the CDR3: TGTGCCAGCAGCGTAAGTAGCGGATGGGGTCCCGGCACCACAGATACGCAGTATTTT. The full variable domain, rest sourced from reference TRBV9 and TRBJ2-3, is DSGVTQTPKHLITATGQRVTLRCSPRSGDLSVYWYQQSLDQGLQFLIQYYNGEERAKGNILERFSAQQFPDLHSELNLSSLELGDSALYFCASSVSSGWGPGTTDTQYFGPGTRLTVL.